This paragraph reports one TCR beta chain. This record comes from a study of PD-L1 blockade in urothelial cancer. For the study at large: Blood analysis was done at 3 weeks (second dose) and 6 weeks after treatment began.

CDR1 is MNHNY, CDR2 SVGAGI, per germline (reference sequence). CDR3 length: 15 residues. Trimming at V came to 4 bases and at J to 6 bases, leaving 7 bases not matched to a gene. Libraries were prepared by immunoSEQ multiplex PCR; TCRdb keeps only in-frame clonotypes and omits some of them. The data contain approximately 70,000 clones, about 89% of them singletons. The clonotype comes from a man aged 55 to 70 with urothelial cancer. This specimen consisted of PBMCs, obtained around atezolizumab (anti-PD-L1) treatment. The chain joins TRBV6-6 to TRBJ1-5; 9 bases fit TRBD1. CDR3 sequence: CASSSKQGASQPQHF. DNA for the CDR3: TGTGCCAGCAGTTCGAAACAGGGGGCGAGTCAGCCCCAGCATTTT.